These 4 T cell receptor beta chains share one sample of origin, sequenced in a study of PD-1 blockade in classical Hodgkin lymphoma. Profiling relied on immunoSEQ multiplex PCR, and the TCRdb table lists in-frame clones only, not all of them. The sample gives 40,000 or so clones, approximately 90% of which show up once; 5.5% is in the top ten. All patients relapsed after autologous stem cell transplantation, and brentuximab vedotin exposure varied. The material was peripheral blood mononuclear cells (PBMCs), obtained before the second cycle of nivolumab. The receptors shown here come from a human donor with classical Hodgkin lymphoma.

DNA for the CDR3: TGTGCCAGCAGTTTAAGAGGGGGCCTAACCTACGAGCAGTACTTC. Translating it yields CASSLRGGLTYEQYF. V usage is TRBV27 and J usage is TRBJ2-7, with 7 bases that match TRBD1. Germline V gene lookup returns CDR1 MNHEY and CDR2 SMNVEV (reference sequence). The CDR3 runs to 15 residues. J was trimmed by 2 bases and V by 2 bases; bases with no gene match: 6.

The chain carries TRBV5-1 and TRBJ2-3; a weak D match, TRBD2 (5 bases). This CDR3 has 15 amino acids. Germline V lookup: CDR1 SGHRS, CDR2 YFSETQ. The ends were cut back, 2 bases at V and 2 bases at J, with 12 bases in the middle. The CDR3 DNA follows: TGCGCCAGCAGCTTAGTCGGACTTACCACAGATACGCAGTATTTT. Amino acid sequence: CASSLVGLTTDTQYF.

The CDR3 nucleotides read TGCGCCAGCAGTGAGGGGGACAGGGCTGGCTACACCTTC. The encoded protein is CASSEGDRAGYTF. This rearrangement joins TRBV10-2 to TRBJ1-2; TRBD1 matches 9 bases. Germline V lookup: CDR1 WSHSY, CDR2 SAAADI. The V gene end was trimmed by 2 bases and the J gene end by 7 bases; junction bases not matched to a gene: 2. The CDR3 is 13 residues long.

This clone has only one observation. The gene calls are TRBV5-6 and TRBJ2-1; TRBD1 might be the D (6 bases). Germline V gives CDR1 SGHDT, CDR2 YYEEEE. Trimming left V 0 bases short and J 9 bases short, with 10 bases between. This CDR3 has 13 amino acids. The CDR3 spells CASSLEGVVEQFF. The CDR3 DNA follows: TGTGCCAGCAGCTTGGAGGGGGTTGTTGAGCAGTTCTTC.